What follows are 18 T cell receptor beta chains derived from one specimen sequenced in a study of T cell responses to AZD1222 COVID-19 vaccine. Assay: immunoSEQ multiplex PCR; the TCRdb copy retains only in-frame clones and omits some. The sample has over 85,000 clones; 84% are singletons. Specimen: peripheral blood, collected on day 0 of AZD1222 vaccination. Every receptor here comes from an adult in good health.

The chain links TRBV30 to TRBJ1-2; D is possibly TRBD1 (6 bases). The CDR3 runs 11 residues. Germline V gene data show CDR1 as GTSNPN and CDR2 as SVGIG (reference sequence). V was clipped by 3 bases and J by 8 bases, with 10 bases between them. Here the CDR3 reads CAWSTGPGYTF. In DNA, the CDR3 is TGTGCCTGGAGCACAGGGCCGGGCTACACCTTC.

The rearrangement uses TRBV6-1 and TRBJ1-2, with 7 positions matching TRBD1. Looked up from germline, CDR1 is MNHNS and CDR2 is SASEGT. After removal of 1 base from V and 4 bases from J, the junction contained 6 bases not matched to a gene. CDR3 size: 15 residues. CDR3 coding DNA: TGTGCCAGCAGTGAAGGAAGGGCAGGGGGCTATGGCTACACCTTC. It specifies CASSEGRAGGYGYTF.

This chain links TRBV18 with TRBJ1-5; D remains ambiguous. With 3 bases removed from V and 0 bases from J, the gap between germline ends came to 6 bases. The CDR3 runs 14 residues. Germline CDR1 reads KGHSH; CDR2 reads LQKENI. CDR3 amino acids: CASSPSDSNQPQHF. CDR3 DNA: TGTGCCAGCTCACCGAGCGATAGCAATCAGCCCCAGCATTTT.

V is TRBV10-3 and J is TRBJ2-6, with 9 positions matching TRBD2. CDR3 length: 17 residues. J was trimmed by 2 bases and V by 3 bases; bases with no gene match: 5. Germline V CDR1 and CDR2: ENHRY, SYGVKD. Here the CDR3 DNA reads TGTGCCATCAGTGACTTAGCGGGAGTAACTGGGGCCAACGTCCTGACTTTC. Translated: CAISDLAGVTGANVLTF.

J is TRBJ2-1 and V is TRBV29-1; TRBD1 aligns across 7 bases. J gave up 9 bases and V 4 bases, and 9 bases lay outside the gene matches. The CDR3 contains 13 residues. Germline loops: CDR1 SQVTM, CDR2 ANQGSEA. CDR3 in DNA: TGCAGCGTTGGTCACAGGGGTTACGTTGAGCAGTTCTTC. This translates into CSVGHRGYVEQFF.

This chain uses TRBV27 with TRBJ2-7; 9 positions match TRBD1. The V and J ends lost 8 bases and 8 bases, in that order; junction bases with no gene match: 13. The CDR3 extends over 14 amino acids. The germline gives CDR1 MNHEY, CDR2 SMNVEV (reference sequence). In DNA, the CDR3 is TGTGCCAGCCAACAGGGGGCCTCTAGCCGGAAGCAGTACTTC. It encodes CASQQGASSRKQYF.

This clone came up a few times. CDR3 protein: CASSQTGPPYEQYF. CDR3 DNA: TGCGCCAGCAGCCAGACAGGGCCCCCCTACGAGCAGTACTTC. The V and J genes are TRBV5-1 and TRBJ2-7; 7 bases match TRBD1. CDR1 is SGHRS, CDR2 YFSETQ, per germline. The CDR3 totals 14 residues. J lost 2 bases, V lost 4 bases, and 6 bases had no gene match.

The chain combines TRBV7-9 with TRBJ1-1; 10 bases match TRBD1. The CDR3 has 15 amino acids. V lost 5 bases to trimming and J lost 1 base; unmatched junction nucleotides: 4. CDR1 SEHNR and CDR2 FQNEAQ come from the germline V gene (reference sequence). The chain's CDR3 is CASSKRQGANTEAFF. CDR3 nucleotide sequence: TGTGCCAGCAGCAAACGACAGGGGGCGAACACTGAAGCTTTCTTT.

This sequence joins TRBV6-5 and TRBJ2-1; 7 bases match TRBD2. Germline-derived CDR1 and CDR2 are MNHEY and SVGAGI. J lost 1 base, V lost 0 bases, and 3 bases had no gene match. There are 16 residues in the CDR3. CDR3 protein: CASSYSRGSSYNEQFF. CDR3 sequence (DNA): TGTGCCAGCAGTTACTCACGCGGGAGTTCCTACAATGAGCAGTTCTTC.

The CDR3 DNA follows: TGTGCCAGCACCCCCACTTCAGGGTCAGGGGAGAAGACCCAGTACTTC. It translates to CASTPTSGSGEKTQYF. This chain links TRBV28 with TRBJ2-5, with a weak D call TRBD1 (6 bases). The length of the CDR3 is 16 residues. With 7 bases removed from V and 6 bases from J, the gap between germline ends came to 24 bases. Germline V lookup: CDR1 MDHEN, CDR2 SYDVKM.

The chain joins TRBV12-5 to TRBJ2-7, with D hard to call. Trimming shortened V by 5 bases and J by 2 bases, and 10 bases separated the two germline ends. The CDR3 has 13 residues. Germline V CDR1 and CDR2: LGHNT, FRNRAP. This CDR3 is CASGLHGAYEQYF. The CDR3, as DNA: TGTGCTAGTGGTCTACATGGAGCCTACGAGCAGTACTTC.

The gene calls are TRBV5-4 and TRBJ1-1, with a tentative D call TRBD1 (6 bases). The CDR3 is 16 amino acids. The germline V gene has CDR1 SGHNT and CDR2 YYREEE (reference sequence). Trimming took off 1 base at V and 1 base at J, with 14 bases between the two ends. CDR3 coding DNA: TGTGCCAGCAGCTTGAGTGTGGGGGGCAGGAACACTGAAGCTTTCTTT. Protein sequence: CASSLSVGGRNTEAFF. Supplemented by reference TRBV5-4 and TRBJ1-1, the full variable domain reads ETGVTQSPTHLIKTRGQQVTLRCSSQSGHNTVSWYQQALGQGPQFIFQYYREEENGRGNFPPRFSGLQFPNYSSELNVNALELDDSALYLCASSLSVGGRNTEAFFGQGTRLTVV.

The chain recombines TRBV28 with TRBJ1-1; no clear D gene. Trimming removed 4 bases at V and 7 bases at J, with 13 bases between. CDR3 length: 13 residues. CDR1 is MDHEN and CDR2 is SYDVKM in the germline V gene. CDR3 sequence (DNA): TGTGCCAGCAGTTCGAGTGGTTTACTTGAAGCTTTCTTT. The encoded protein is CASSSSGLLEAFF.

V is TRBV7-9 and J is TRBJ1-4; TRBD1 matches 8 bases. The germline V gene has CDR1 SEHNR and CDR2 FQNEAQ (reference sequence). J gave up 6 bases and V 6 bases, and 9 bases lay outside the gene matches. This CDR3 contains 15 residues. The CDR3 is CASRPQSGGDEKLFF. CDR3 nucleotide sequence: TGTGCCAGCAGGCCACAATCAGGGGGCGATGAAAAACTGTTTTTT.

The CDR3: CASSELNRVGETQYF. The CDR3 nucleotides read TGTGCCAGCAGTGAATTGAACAGGGTTGGGGAGACCCAGTACTTC. The gene calls are TRBV25-1 and TRBJ2-5; D perhaps matches TRBD1 (6 bases). Trimming took 1 base from V and 5 from J, leaving 14 bases between them. Germline V gene lookup returns CDR1 MGHDK and CDR2 SYGVNS. The CDR3 is 15 residues long.

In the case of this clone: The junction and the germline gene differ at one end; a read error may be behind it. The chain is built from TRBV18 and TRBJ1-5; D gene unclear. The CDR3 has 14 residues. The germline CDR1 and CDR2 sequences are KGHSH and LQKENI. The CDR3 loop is CASSPLPGAQPQHF. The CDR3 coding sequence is TGTGCCAGCTCCCCACTACCGGGAGCTCAGCCCCAGCATTTT.

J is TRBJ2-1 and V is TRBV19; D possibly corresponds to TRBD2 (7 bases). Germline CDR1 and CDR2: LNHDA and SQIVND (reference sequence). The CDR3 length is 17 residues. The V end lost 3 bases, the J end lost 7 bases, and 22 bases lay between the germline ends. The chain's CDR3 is CASSISGGGAGFNEQFF. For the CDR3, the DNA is TGTGCCAGTAGTATCTCTGGAGGGGGGGCAGGTTTTAATGAGCAGTTCTTC.

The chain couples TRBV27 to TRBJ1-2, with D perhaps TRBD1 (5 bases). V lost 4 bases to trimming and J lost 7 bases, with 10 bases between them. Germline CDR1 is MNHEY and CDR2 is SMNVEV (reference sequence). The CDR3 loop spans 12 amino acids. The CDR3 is CASSSSGFGYTF. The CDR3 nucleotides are TGTGCCAGCAGTTCGTCAGGGTTTGGCTACACCTTC.